This TCR beta chain appears in the sequencing data of a study of shared T cell receptors in the human thymus. CDR3 size: 16 residues. The assay was immunoSEQ multiplex PCR, and TCRdb's table has in-frame clones only and misses some. Seen here are about 380,000 clones, about 95% observed once, and the top ten hold approximately 0.02%. The specimen was thymocytes. This chain connects TRBV21-1 to TRBJ1-3. TRBV21-1 is an annotated pseudogene. This receptor was obtained from a human donor. The CDR3 DNA reads TGTGCCAGCAGCAAAGACTTCACTGGCTCTGGAAACACCATATATTTT. This translates into CASSKDFTGSGNTIYF.